Shown below are 2 T cell receptor beta chains from a single sample sequenced in a study of OX40 agonist ivuxolimab in advanced cancers. The repertoire was sequenced with immunoSEQ multiplex PCR; TCRdb's copy has only in-frame clones and lacks some. The table shows some 45,000 clones, with around 91% occurring only once. Source: CD4+ or CD8+ T cells sorted from blood, taken in a trial of the OX40 agonist ivuxolimab. The source is an adult with an advanced solid tumor such as melanoma, head and neck, liver or kidney cancer.

This chain connects TRBV29-1 to TRBJ1-2; D unresolved. This CDR3 contains 11 residues. CDR1 is SQVTM and CDR2 is ANQGSEA in the germline V gene. V lost 0 bases and J 9 bases, leaving 8 bases between the germline ends. In DNA, the CDR3 is TGCAGCGTTGAAGAAGGTAGGAGCTACACCTTC. Amino acids: CSVEEGRSYTF.

The chain combines TRBV28 with TRBJ1-2; D gene ambiguous. V was pared by 8 bases and J by 8 bases, with 9 bases between. Germline V gene sequence: CDR1 MDHEN, CDR2 SYDVKM. This CDR3 has 10 residues. CDR3 DNA sequence: TGTGCCAGCGGACTAGGAGGCTACACCTTC. It specifies CASGLGGYTF.